These T cell receptor beta chains were read from a single sample in a study of long-term antiretroviral therapy in people with HIV. The data were produced by immunoSEQ multiplex PCR, yet TCRdb's version contains in-frame clones alone and is incomplete. The sample holds tens of thousands of clones; around 92% are singletons and the top ten take 2.7%. The source material was unsorted PBMCs, sampled just over 7.2 years after starting antiretroviral therapy. The receptors were gathered from a man aged 45-60 years with HIV. The CDR3 runs from the conserved cysteine through the conserved F or W. A D gene is named only where the DNA matches it firmly. Size is omitted from some rows. Given values are once, few, many or a class for expanded clones.

abundance	d_gene	v_gene	j_gene	CDR3nt	CDR3aa
-	TRBD1	TRBV5-1	TRBJ1-4	TGCGCCAGCAGCCCAAGGACAGGGGGCCTGGATAATGAAAAACTGTTTTTT	CASSPRTGGLDNEKLFF
-	TRBD1	TRBV9	TRBJ1-2	TGTGCCAGCAGCGTCGGACAGGAAGGTAGCTATGGCTACACCTTC	CASSVGQEGSYGYTF
once	TRBD2	TRBV4-1	TRBJ2-4	TGCGCCAGCAGCCTCGGGACTAGCGGAAACATTCAGTACTTC	CASSLGTSGNIQYF
-	TRBD2	TRBV27	TRBJ2-3	TGTGCCAGCAGTTCGACTAGCGGGGGCACAGATACGCAGTATTTT	CASSSTSGGTDTQYF
-	-	TRBV2	TRBJ1-6	TGTGCCAGCAGCCCTGGCAGGGGTAATTCACCCCTCCACTTT	CASSPGRGNSPLHF
-	TRBD1	TRBV5-1	TRBJ1-1	TGCGCCAGCAACCCGGACAGGACGGGAAATACTGAAGCTTTCTTT	CASNPDRTGNTEAFF
-	-	TRBV19	TRBJ2-3	TGTGCCAGTAGTATTCAGGGAGGAGATACGCAGTATTTT	CASSIQGGDTQYF
-	-	TRBV5-6	TRBJ2-2	TGTGCCAGCAGCCCCTATCTGGGAACCCTGAACACCGGGGAGCTGTTTTTT	CASSPYLGTLNTGELFF
-	-	TRBV10-3	TRBJ2-2	TGTGCCATCAGGGGACTCCCTGCCACCGGGGAGCTGTTTTTT	CAIRGLPATGELFF
once	TRBD2	TRBV7-2	TRBJ2-2	TGTGCCAGCATCAGAGGGGGTAGCGGGGCCGGGGAGCTGTTTTTT	CASIRGGSGAGELFF
-	-	TRBV6-1	TRBJ1-4	TGTGCCAGCAGGGAACCAGCAACTAATGAAAAACTGTTTTTT	CASREPATNEKLFF
-	TRBD1	TRBV11-2	TRBJ1-2	TGTGCCAGCAGCTTAGATCACCCGGACAGGGGTAATGGCTACACCTTC	CASSLDHPDRGNGYTF
-	-	TRBV29-1	TRBJ2-7	TGCAGCGTTGGGGTCTCCGCCTACGAGCAGTACTTC	CSVGVSAYEQYF
-	-	TRBV7-3	TRBJ2-5	TGTGCCAGCAGCCGCGGATCGCGGCCGGGGGAGACCCAGTACTTC	CASSRGSRPGETQYF
-	-	TRBV29-1	TRBJ1-2	TGCAGCGTTGATGGGGGGGGAAGCTATGGCTACACCTTC	CSVDGGGSYGYTF
-	TRBD2	TRBV30	TRBJ2-3	TGTGCCTGGAGTAGGGAGGGATACACAGATACGCAGTATTTT	CAWSREGYTDTQYF
-	-	TRBV27	TRBJ1-1	TGTGCCAGCAGTCCCTGGACAGCTGGTGGGACCACTGAAGCTTTCTTT	CASSPWTAGGTTEAFF
-	TRBD1	TRBV7-2	TRBJ1-6	TGTGCCAGCAGCTTAGGCTCCGGACAGGGAAGTGGTTCACCCCTCCACTTT	CASSLGSGQGSGSPLHF
-	-	TRBV7-8	TRBJ1-4	TGTGCCAGCAGCTTAGCCTGGGGACGGACTAATGAAAAACTGTTTTTT	CASSLAWGRTNEKLFF
-	-	TRBV21-1	TRBJ2-3	TGTGCCAGCAGCAAAGGGGTCGCTAAGTTAGATACGCAGTATTTT	CASSKGVAKLDTQYF
few	-	TRBV6-5	TRBJ1-6	TGTGCCAGCAGTTACTCTAGGACGTCGGATTCACCCCTCCACTTT	CASSYSRTSDSPLHF
-	TRBD2	TRBV19	TRBJ2-3	TGTGCCAGTAGTAGTAGCGGGGGGACAGATACGCAGTATTTT	CASSSSGGTDTQYF
-	TRBD2	TRBV9	TRBJ2-1	TGTGCCAGCAGCCCAGGACTAGCGGGGGGTAAGGAGCAGTTCTTC	CASSPGLAGGKEQFF
-	-	TRBV25-1	TRBJ2-1	TGTGCCAGCACCTGGAACAATGAGCAGTTCTTC	CASTWNNEQFF
-	TRBD2	TRBV7-3	TRBJ2-1	TGTGCCAGCAGCGCTATACTTAGCGGGGAGCAGTTCTTC	CASSAILSGEQFF
-	-	TRBV29-1	TRBJ2-1	TGCAGCGTATCGGGTCAGGGTGAGCAGTTCTTC	CSVSGQGEQFF
once	TRBD1	TRBV7-8	TRBJ2-5	TGTGCCAGCAGCTTTACAGGGGGAAGGGAGACCCAGTACTTC	CASSFTGGRETQYF
once	-	TRBV7-5	TRBJ2-7	TGTGCCAGAAGCACCCTCGGACAGGGCAGTATGGACGAGCAGTACTTC	CARSTLGQGSMDEQYF